This TCR beta chain was captured by sequencing in a study of blood T cell repertoires in COVID-19 (dated by TCRdb to about 2020). At the level of the whole study: The collaborator samples originated in the United States, Italy and Spain and spanned the acute and convalescent phases of COVID-19. The repertoires were released in a freely available public database intended as a resource for research on the immune response to SARS-CoV-2. The material from the prospective study consisted of cDNA or gDNA derived from T cells, B-cell-depleted T cells, or PBMCs. The dataset comprised deeply sampled blood TCRbeta repertoires from subjects exposed to, actively infected with, or recovered from COVID-19. Sample metadata almost always included a de-identified subject ID, COVID-19 status, age in years and sex. The samples were drawn from the first 160 participants of the ongoing ImmuneRACE study and from 950 to 1,500 subjects provided by 6 global collaborators. Where HLA class I and class II types were available, the types were taken from metadata supplied by the sample provider, not from assay-based typing. Broad study findings and their caveats: The quantity of clinical and demographic metadata differed by source and by participant and was supplied without curation.

In the prospective study, participants were about 18 to 89 years old, resided in approximately 25 geographic areas of the United States, and were enrolled through a virtual design. Cohort assignment in the prospective study relied on participant-reported clinical history from a screening survey and a study questionnaire. In the prospective study, whole blood, serum and a nasopharyngeal or oropharyngeal swab were collected from each participant by mobile phlebotomists. Additional blood draws and questionnaires over an approximately 2-month period could optionally be provided by prospective study participants. Blood samples from the prospective study were shipped frozen or at room temperature prior to DNA extraction. TCRbeta CDR3 regions were amplified from genomic DNA using the immunoSEQ Assay, a bias-controlled multiplex PCR. In the authors' own workflow: Within the assay, amplification of reference gene primers was used to estimate how many nucleated cells each sample contained. To quantify the absolute abundance of each unique TCRbeta CDR3 rearrangement, sequence reads were collapsed and filtered. For each sample, productive Simpson clonality was calculated by taking the square root of Simpson's diversity index across productive rearrangements. As stored in TCRdb, this immuneACCESS dataset retains in-frame rearrangements with V and J assigned. A fraction of the clones does not appear; measured against another copy, unresolved V genes explain less than half of the discrepancy, and the remainder lacks a known reason. The D gene and trimming were derived from the DNA, and the V and J assignments and clone size from that table. Present in this sample are roughly 200,000 clones, about 86% of which were seen just once. The ten largest make up roughly 3.8% of the sample.

V loses 4 bases at its end and J loses 4 bases; junction bases beyond the gene matches: 8. The CDR3 spans 15 residues, from the cysteine through the phenylalanine. The retained sequence is limited to the CDR3, 45 bases, with the frame set at the first base. From the germline V gene, CDR1 is MDHEN and CDR2 is SYDVKM. A remark on this clone: Its binding antigen is unknown. No quality values exist for individual bases; no much larger clone is one base distant.

The sample comprised PBMCs or T cells enriched from blood (not recorded which). The receptor chain draws on TRBV28 and TRBJ1-2; the central 8 bases match TRBD1. This sequence originates from a middle-aged woman with acute COVID-19. Read as DNA, the sequence is TGTGCCAGCAGTTACGGCCAGGGGGCGGCCTATGGCTACACCTTC. This sequence encodes CASSYGQGAAYGYTF.